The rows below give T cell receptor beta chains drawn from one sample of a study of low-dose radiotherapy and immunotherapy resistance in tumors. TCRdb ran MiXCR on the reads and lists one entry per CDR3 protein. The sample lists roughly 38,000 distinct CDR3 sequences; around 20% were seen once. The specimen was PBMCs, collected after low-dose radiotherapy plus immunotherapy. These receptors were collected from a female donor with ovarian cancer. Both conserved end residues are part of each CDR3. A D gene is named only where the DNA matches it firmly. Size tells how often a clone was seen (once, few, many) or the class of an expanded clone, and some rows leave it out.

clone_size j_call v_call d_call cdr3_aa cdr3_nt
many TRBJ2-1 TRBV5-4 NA CASSLGGAAYNEQFF TGTGCCAGCAGCTTGGGGGGGGCCGCCTACAATGAGCAGTTCTTC
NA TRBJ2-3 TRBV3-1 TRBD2 CASSQSGASTDTQYF TGTGCCAGCAGCCAGAGCGGGGCCTCCACAGATACGCAGTATTTT
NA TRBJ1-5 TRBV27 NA CASSSPLGQPQHF TGTGCCAGCAGTTCCCCCCTGGGGCAGCCCCAGCATTTT
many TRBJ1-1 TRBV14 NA CASSQDQGRKNTEAFF TGTGCCAGCAGCCAAGATCAGGGGCGGAAGAACACTGAAGCTTTCTTT
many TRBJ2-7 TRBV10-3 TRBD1 CAISGSGQGFGEQYF TGTGCCATCAGTGGCTCGGGACAGGGGTTTGGGGAGCAGTACTTC
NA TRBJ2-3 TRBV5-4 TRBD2 CASSQVAGGADTQYF TGTGCCAGCAGCCAAGTAGCGGGAGGCGCAGATACGCAGTATTTT
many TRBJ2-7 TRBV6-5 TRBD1 CASSYLRGPYEQYF TGTGCCAGCAGTTACCTCAGGGGGCCCTACGAGCAGTACTTC
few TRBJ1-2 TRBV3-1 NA CASSQDRASRRVVRGGYTF TGTGCCAGCAGCCAAGATCGGGCGAGTCGCAGGGTTGTTCGAGGCGGCTACACCTTC
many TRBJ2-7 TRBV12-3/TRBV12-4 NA CASSRGLTYEQYF TGTGCCAGCAGTAGGGGTCTGACCTACGAGCAGTACTTC
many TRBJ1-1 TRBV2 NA CASSPQSGAEAFF TGTGCCAGCAGTCCTCAATCGGGCGCTGAAGCTTTCTTT
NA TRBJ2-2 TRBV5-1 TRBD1 CASSLAYRGRFRELFF TGCGCCAGCAGCTTGGCCTACAGGGGTCGGTTCCGGGAGCTGTTTTTT
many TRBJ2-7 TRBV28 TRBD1 CASSDRGQTSLQYF TGTGCCAGCAGTGATAGGGGACAGACCTCGTTGCAGTACTTC
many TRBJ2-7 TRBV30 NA CAWSLFRGRVRDEQYF TGTGCCTGGTCCCTCTTTCGGGGGCGGGTCAGGGACGAGCAGTACTTC
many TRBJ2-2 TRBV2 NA CASTGTRNTGELFF TGTGCCAGCACCGGGACCAGAAACACCGGGGAGCTGTTTTTT
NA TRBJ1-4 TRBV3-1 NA CASSQGAGINEKLFF TGTGCCAGCAGCCAAGGGGCGGGAATTAATGAAAAACTGTTTTTT
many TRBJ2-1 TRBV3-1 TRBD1 CASSQWDRRNEQFF TGTGCCAGCAGCCAATGGGACAGGCGGAATGAGCAGTTCTTC
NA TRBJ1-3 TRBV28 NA CASSFKVIGNTIYF TGTGCCAGCAGTTTCAAGGTGATAGGAAACACCATATATTTT
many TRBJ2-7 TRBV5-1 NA CASSTAWGSYEQYF TGCGCCAGCAGCACCGCGTGGGGGTCCTACGAGCAGTACTTC
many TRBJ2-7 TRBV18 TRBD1 CASSPGTGSNYEQYF TGTGCCAGCTCACCGGGGACAGGGTCGAACTACGAGCAGTACTTC
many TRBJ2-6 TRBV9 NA CASSVAESSGANVLTF TGTGCCAGCAGCGTGGCAGAAAGCTCTGGGGCCAACGTCCTGACTTTC